This TCR beta chain originates from a study of metastatic and nonmetastatic thyroid tumors. Study information: Across peripheral blood and tumor or nodule tissue samples taken from malignant and benign thyroid patients, the repertoires were compared with one another. Notes on the study in general: TCR beta diversity was reportedly significantly higher in malignant thyroid tumors than benign nodules, in blood and tumor.

V lost 2 bases, J lost 5 bases, and 10 bases lay in between. CDR1 is WNHNN, CDR2 SYGVQD, per germline (reference sequence). The CDR3 is 14 residues long. How the authors handled the data: Variation in CDR3 across clinicopathological groups served as the basis for constructing a distant-metastasis classifier in papillary thyroid cancer. TCRdb recomputed clones from the PCR reads via MiXCR. TCRdb's processing, not the study's, gives the V and J calls here. The sample lists tens of thousands of clones, under 30% seen once, with approximately 3.5% in the top ten. The entire patient cohort was treatment-naive prior to thyroid surgery. Turning to this clone: The target antigen is unknown.

This clonotype was sampled from a male donor with papillary thyroid cancer or a benign thyroid nodule (not recorded which). Some clones in this sample may be carry-over from other donors' samples. V is TRBV10-1 and J is TRBJ2-1, with D perhaps TRBD1 (5 bases). Sequenced: blood. CDR3 region: CASSERPRDNEQFF. The CDR3 region has the DNA TGCGCCAGCAGTGAGAGACCCAGGGACAATGAGCAGTTCTTC.